Each of the 2 T cell receptor beta chains below was sequenced from the same sample in a study of T cells in Graves' hyperthyroidism and ophthalmopathy. Using RNA transcripts as the source, TCR beta CDR3 regions were amplified. First-round RT-PCR targeting the TCR CDR3 was performed with the HTBI primer set. Each CDR3 protein is one row after TCRdb ran MiXCR on the multiplex PCR reads. The sample carries some 500,000 distinct CDR3 sequences, roughly 25% recorded once. Sequencing was carried out using blood. The source is a woman in her 30s with Graves' ophthalmopathy.

The CDR3 is CASSELDRPYEQYF. CDR3 nucleotides: TGTGCCAGCAGTGAATTGGACAGACCCTACGAGCAGTACTTC. This rearrangement joins TRBV2 to TRBJ2-7; maybe TRBD1 (6 bases). This CDR3 contains 14 residues. Germline values: CDR1 SNHLY, CDR2 FYNNEI. V was trimmed by 2 bases and J by 2 bases, leaving 10 bases between them. Looking up the rest from reference TRBV2 and TRBJ2-7 gives the full variable domain: EPEVTQTPSHQVTQMGQEVILRCVPISNHLYFYWYRQILGQKVEFLVSFYNNEISEKSEIFDDQFSVERPDGSNFTLKIRSTKLEDSAMYFCASSELDRPYEQYFGPGTRLTVT.

This clonotype was seen a few times. CDR3 coding DNA: TGTGCCAGCAGTGAATTCGGTTTGGGCGGACTCCAAGAGACCCAGTACTTC. Translating gives CASSEFGLGGLQETQYF. The rearrangement joins TRBV6-1 to TRBJ2-5; the D gene is possibly TRBD2 (5 bases). The V gene lost 2 bases and the J gene lost 1 base, with 17 bases spanning the gap. The CDR3 runs 17 residues. Germline-derived CDR1 and CDR2 are MNHNS and SASEGT.